The next 28 T cell receptor beta chains were all read from a single sample in a study of T cells in Graves' hyperthyroidism and ophthalmopathy. The CDR3 regions of TCR beta were amplified from RNA transcripts. Initially, a first-round RT-PCR of the TCR CDR3 employed the HTBI primer set. TCRdb recomputed calls from the multiplex PCR reads with MiXCR, one row per CDR3 protein. The table has about 420,000 distinct CDR3 sequences, about 13% seen once. Material: blood. These receptors were taken from a woman aged 18 to 35 with Graves' hyperthyroidism.

The V and J genes are TRBV6-2 or TRBV6-3 and TRBJ2-7, with TRBD2 identical over 12 bases. Germline V gene lookup returns CDR1 MNHEY and CDR2 SVGEGT. The junction had 0 bases not matched to a gene; V was cut back by 0 bases and J by 3 bases. The CDR3 is 15 amino acids. The CDR3 loop is CASSYSTSGSYEQYF. The CDR3 nucleotides read TGTGCCAGCAGTTACTCGACTAGCGGGAGCTACGAGCAGTACTTC.

This clonotype was seen a few times. CDR3 loop: CASSVQGQGVAELNNEQFF. The CDR3 DNA reads TGTGCCAGCAGTGTTCAGGGACAGGGTGTAGCGGAGCTCAACAATGAGCAGTTCTTC. The chain has TRBV6-1 and TRBJ2-1; 9 bases are a match to TRBD1. This CDR3 is 19 amino acids long. Germline V gene lookup returns CDR1 MNHNS and CDR2 SASEGT. J lost 5 bases, V lost 4 bases, and 18 bases had no gene match.

This clonotype was seen a few times. The chain carries TRBV19 and TRBJ2-1, with 14 bases fitting TRBD2. This CDR3 contains 18 residues. CDR1 is LNHDA, CDR2 SQIVND, per germline (reference sequence). Losses at the gene ends were 3 bases for V and 4 bases for J; bases not matched to a gene: 8. CDR3 loop: CASSMGLAGVSLYNEQFF. As DNA, the CDR3 is TGTGCCAGTAGTATGGGACTAGCGGGAGTCTCCCTGTACAATGAGCAGTTCTTC.

The V gene is TRBV25-1, the J gene TRBJ1-2, with D possibly TRBD1 on 6 matching bases. This CDR3 has 14 residues. V was trimmed by 5 bases and J by 6 bases, leaving 16 bases between them. Per germline, CDR1 MGHDK and CDR2 SYGVNS. CDR3 protein: CASSQWIGQNGYTF. The DNA of the CDR3 is TGTGCCAGCAGTCAGTGGATCGGACAGAATGGCTACACCTTC.

This clonotype appeared many times. The gene calls are TRBV30 and TRBJ2-4, with TRBD2 as a possible D gene (5 bases). The CDR3 has 15 amino acids. Trimming left V 1 base short and J 4 bases short, with 14 bases between. Germline CDR1 GTSNPN, CDR2 SVGIG (reference sequence). The CDR3 spells CAWSAAAEHKNIQYF. CDR3 nucleotide sequence: TGTGCCTGGAGTGCAGCGGCGGAACATAAAAACATTCAGTACTTC.

This clonotype was counted once. The CDR3 DNA sequence: TGTGCCAGCAGTATAGGAAGGAGGGGAGAGTTCTTC. Its protein product is CASSIGRRGEFF. The chain couples TRBV28 to TRBJ2-1, with D possibly TRBD2 on 6 matching bases. Germline loops: CDR1 MDHEN, CDR2 SYDVKM. Trimming took 5 bases from V and 14 from J, leaving 16 bases between them. This CDR3 is built from 12 residues.

This clonotype has a count of ten or more. This chain uses TRBV5-1 with TRBJ2-5; the match to TRBD2 covers 9 bases. Germline-derived CDR1 and CDR2 are SGHRS and YFSETQ. The junction had 1 base not matched to a gene; V was cut back by 2 bases and J by 2 bases. The CDR3 loop spans 14 amino acids. CDR3 nucleotides: TGCGCCAGCAGCTTCACTAGCGGGCAAGAGACCCAGTACTTC. This gives the protein CASSFTSGQETQYF.

This clonotype was counted many times. This rearrangement joins TRBV20-1 to TRBJ2-3; 7 nucleotides line up with TRBD2. The germline CDR1 and CDR2 sequences are DFQATT and SNEGSKA (reference sequence). CDR3 length: 12 amino acids. J lost 5 bases, V lost 3 bases, and 2 bases had no gene match. Here the CDR3 DNA reads TGCAGTGCTAGTGCGGGGGAAGATACGCAGTATTTT. Protein sequence: CSASAGEDTQYF.

The chain recombines TRBV19 with TRBJ1-1; maybe TRBD1 (5 bases). The CDR3 sequence is 16 residues long. Between the trimmed V and J ends, which lost 5 bases and 4 bases, there was a span of 20 bases. The germline gives CDR1 LNHDA, CDR2 SQIVND (reference sequence). CDR3 sequence: CASSEGLARRGTEAFF. DNA for the CDR3: TGTGCCAGTAGTGAGGGACTCGCCAGGAGGGGCACTGAAGCTTTCTTT.

This chain uses TRBV7-9 with TRBJ1-2; possibly TRBD1 for D (5 bases). The CDR3 is 14 amino acids. The V end lost 6 bases, the J end lost 4 bases, and 15 bases lay between the germline ends. Germline-derived CDR1 and CDR2 are SEHNR and FQNEAQ (reference sequence). The CDR3, as DNA: TGTGCCAGCAGTTTTCCGGGACCTAGCTATGGCTACACCTTC. It is translated as CASSFPGPSYGYTF.

Comments on this clonotype: One base away lies a much larger clone, so this may be a sequencing read error. The chain recombines TRBV6-5 with TRBJ2-1, with TRBD2 matching 8 bases. The last part of the DNA fits TRBJ2-7 better; the J call may be wrong. The CDR3 is 17 amino acids. The germline CDR1 and CDR2 sequences are MNHEY and SVGAGI. The CDR3 region is CASSYSAIPGLVNEQYF. The CDR3 bases are TGTGCCAGCAGTTACTCGGCAATACCGGGACTAGTGAATGAGCAGTACTTC.

Many counts were recorded for this clonotype. The chain couples TRBV28 to TRBJ2-3, with 8 nucleotides matching TRBD1. The germline CDR1 and CDR2 sequences are MDHEN and SYDVKM. J gave up 2 bases and V 4 bases, and 5 bases lay outside the gene matches. There are 15 residues in the CDR3. In nucleotides, the CDR3 is TGTGCCAGCAGTTCTGGACAGGGAGTCACAGATACGCAGTATTTT. Protein: CASSSGQGVTDTQYF.

Comments on this clonotype: Being one base from a much bigger clone, this may be a read error. V and J are TRBV6-1 and TRBJ2-1, with 7 nucleotides matching TRBD2. Trimming took 10 bases from V and 9 from J; bases not matched to a gene: 15. This CDR3 region has 14 residues. Germline loops: CDR1 MNHNS, CDR2 SASEGT. CDR3 nucleotides: TGTGCCACCAAACTGGCGTTTGGCGGGAGTGAGCAGTTCTTC. It specifies CATKLAFGGSEQFF.

This clonotype was seen many times. The DNA of the CDR3 is TGTGCCAGCGGACAGGGGGCGTTCGCAGATACGCAGTATTTT. Its translation is CASGQGAFADTQYF. The chain combines TRBV27 with TRBJ2-3; TRBD1 aligns across 11 bases. The V gene's germline CDR1 is MNHEY and CDR2 SMNVEV (reference sequence). V shed 8 bases, J shed 4 bases, and the junction held 5 bases outside the gene matches. This CDR3 comprises 14 residues.

This clonotype was observed at least ten times. The chain employs TRBV2 and TRBJ2-3; D is ambiguous. Germline V CDR1 and CDR2: SNHLY, FYNNEI. The CDR3 is 14 amino acids. V lost 6 bases and J 2 bases, leaving 12 bases between the germline ends. The CDR3 protein is CASRTGYITDTQYF. In DNA form, the CDR3 reads TGTGCCAGCAGAACGGGCTATATCACAGATACGCAGTATTTT.

This clonotype was observed a handful of times. The rearrangement links TRBV19 to TRBJ1-5, with 8 bases lining up with TRBD1. Germline-derived CDR1 and CDR2 are LNHDA and SQIVND (reference sequence). The CDR3 contains 13 residues. In nucleotides, the CDR3 is TGTGGATCCGGGACAGGCGTCAATCAGCCCCAGCATTTT. It is translated as CGSGTGVNQPQHF.

This clonotype was observed at least ten times. This chain uses TRBV27 with TRBJ2-3; 9 nucleotides agree with TRBD1. V shed 0 bases and J 0 bases; nucleotides not matched to a gene: 7. The CDR3 runs 18 residues. Per germline, CDR1 MNHEY and CDR2 SMNVEV (reference sequence). The CDR3 region has the DNA TGTGCCAGCAGTTTATCGATTGAGACAGGGGGTAGCACAGATACGCAGTATTTT. This sequence encodes CASSLSIETGGSTDTQYF.

This clonotype was counted between two and nine times. The V and J genes are TRBV4-3 and TRBJ2-2; D is uncertain. The germline V gene has CDR1 LGHNA and CDR2 YSLEER. V lost 0 bases and J 4 bases, leaving 9 bases between the germline ends. The CDR3 length is 15 residues. The CDR3 bases are TGCGCCAGCAGCCAAGATGAGGCAGCCACCGGGGAGCTGTTTTTT. Its protein product is CASSQDEAATGELFF.

The chain carries TRBV6-1 and TRBJ2-2, with a possible D match to TRBD1 (5 bases). Trimming removed 7 bases from V and 0 bases from J, with 12 bases in between. Germline V gives CDR1 MNHNS, CDR2 SASEGT. The CDR3 contains 15 residues. The CDR3 here is CASTQGTANTGELFF. CDR3 DNA: TGTGCCAGCACCCAGGGAACAGCGAACACCGGGGAGCTGTTTTTT.

This clonotype has a count of ten or more. This chain connects TRBV20-1 to TRBJ2-5; 7 bases are shared with TRBD1. The V segment lost 2 bases and the J segment 4 bases; nucleotides outside the gene matches: 19. Germline CDR1 is DFQATT and CDR2 is SNEGSKA (reference sequence). The CDR3 length is 18 residues. As DNA, the CDR3 is TGCAGTGCTAGATTAGAAGTCGGTCCGACAGGGCGAGCAGAGACCCAGTACTTC. It translates to CSARLEVGPTGRAETQYF.

This clonotype showed up many times. This sequence joins TRBV20-1 and TRBJ1-1; D possibly corresponds to TRBD1 (6 bases). CDR3 length equals 13 residues. Trimming took off 5 bases at V and 2 bases at J, with 12 bases between the two ends. CDR1 DFQATT and CDR2 SNEGSKA come from the germline V gene (reference sequence). The CDR3 DNA reads TGCAGTGCTGGAGGACAGAACAACACTGAAGCTTTCTTT. Amino acids: CSAGGQNNTEAFF.

This clonotype was found a few times. The chain carries TRBV10-3 and TRBJ2-7; 10 bases align to TRBD2. Losses at the gene ends were 6 bases for V and 6 bases for J; bases not matched to a gene: 11. From germline, CDR1 is ENHRY and CDR2 SYGVKD. CDR3 length: 15 amino acids. The CDR3 protein is CAIRNGLAGVGEQYF. Written as DNA, the CDR3 is TGTGCCATCAGGAATGGGCTAGCGGGAGTCGGCGAGCAGTACTTC.

This clonotype has a count of ten or more. The chain carries TRBV6-2 or TRBV6-3 and TRBJ2-5; TRBD2 agrees at 8 bases. There are 16 residues in the CDR3. With V trimmed by 6 bases and J by 5 bases, 14 bases remained unmatched. CDR1 and CDR2 (germline): MNHEY, SVGEGT. CDR3 residues: CASSISGRAQLETQYF. CDR3 DNA sequence: TGTGCCAGCAGCATAAGCGGGAGAGCCCAGTTGGAGACCCAGTACTTC.

Only a few counts were recorded for this clonotype. At one end the junction does not follow the germline gene, possibly because of a read error. The CDR3 region is CASSLAGNNEQLF. CDR3 DNA sequence: TGCGCCAGCAGCTTGGCCGGGAACAATGAGCAGCTCTTC. The chain is built from TRBV5-1 and TRBJ2-1; D might be TRBD2 (5 bases). Germline V CDR1 and CDR2: SGHRS, YFSETQ. This CDR3 contains 13 residues.

This clonotype was seen repeatedly, ten times or more. This rearrangement joins TRBV7-9 to TRBJ2-5; TRBD1 is a possible D gene (6 bases). The CDR3 loop spans 13 amino acids. Germline V gives CDR1 SEHNR, CDR2 FQNEAQ (reference sequence). The germline V and J ends were trimmed by 4 bases and 2 bases, with 8 bases remaining between them. The CDR3 is CASSWTEQETQYF. CDR3 nucleotides: TGTGCCAGCAGCTGGACAGAACAAGAGACCCAGTACTTC.

As concerns this clonotype: Possible read error: a much larger clone is one base away. V is TRBV18 and J is TRBJ1-1; D remains ambiguous. The CDR3 sequence is 15 residues long. In germline, CDR1 is KGHSH, CDR2 LQKENI. The CDR3 loop is CASSPLESMNTEALF. The CDR3 bases are TGTGCCAGCTCACCACTAGAGTCGATGAACACTGAAGCTCTCTTT.

This clonotype was seen many times. The rearrangement links TRBV7-8 to TRBJ2-7; 7 nucleotides agree with TRBD2. CDR1 is SGHVS, CDR2 FQNEAQ, per germline. V was pared by 5 bases and J by 0 bases, with 4 bases of the junction left unmatched. This CDR3 spans 14 amino acids. As DNA, the CDR3 is TGTGCCAGCAGCCCTGAGCGGGACTCCTACGAGCAGTACTTC. It encodes CASSPERDSYEQYF.

In this sample, this clonotype turned up many times. The V and J genes are TRBV20-1 and TRBJ2-1; 9 nucleotides line up with TRBD1. The V gene's germline CDR1 is DFQATT and CDR2 SNEGSKA (reference sequence). J was trimmed by 4 bases and V by 4 bases; bases with no gene match: 5. This CDR3 is 14 amino acids long. The CDR3 here is CSATRDRDYNEQFF. DNA of the CDR3: TGCAGTGCTACCAGGGACAGGGATTACAATGAGCAGTTCTTC.